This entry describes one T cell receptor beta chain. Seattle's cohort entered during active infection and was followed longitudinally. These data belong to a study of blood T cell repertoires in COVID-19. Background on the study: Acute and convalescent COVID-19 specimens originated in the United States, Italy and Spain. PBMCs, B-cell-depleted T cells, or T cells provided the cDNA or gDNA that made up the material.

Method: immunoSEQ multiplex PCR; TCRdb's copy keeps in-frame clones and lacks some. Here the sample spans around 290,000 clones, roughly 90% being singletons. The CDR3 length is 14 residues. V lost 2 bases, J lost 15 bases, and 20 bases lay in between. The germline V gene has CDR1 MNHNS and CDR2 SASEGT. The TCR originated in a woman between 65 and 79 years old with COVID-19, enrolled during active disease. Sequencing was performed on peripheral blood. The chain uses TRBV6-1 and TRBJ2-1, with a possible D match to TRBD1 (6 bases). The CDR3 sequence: CASSEYGTDSSGFF. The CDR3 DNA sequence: TGTGCCAGCAGTGAATATGGGACGGACAGTTCTGGGTTCTTC.